The 6 T cell receptor beta chains listed next were all sequenced from one sample in a study of CD8 T cells in ankylosing spondylitis. General study results and limits: It appeared that ankylosing spondylitis blood was characterized by a TCR beta motif of several highly homologous variants.

The antigens for these receptors are not known. TCRdb processed the 5' RACE reads anew with MiXCR; each CDR3 protein has one entry. This sample has hundreds of thousands of distinct CDR3 sequences, with 12% found just once. Material: blood, either unsorted or a sorted T cell fraction (not recorded which). Receptors were obtained from a male donor with ankylosing spondylitis.

Many counts were recorded for this clonotype. J is TRBJ2-7 and V is TRBV20-1; D is possibly TRBD1 (6 bases). Germline loops: CDR1 DFQATT, CDR2 SNEGSKA (reference sequence). CDR3 length: 13 amino acids. The CDR3 DNA is TGCAGCGCCAAGAGGGGGTACTCCTACGAGCAGTACTTC. It codes for CSAKRGYSYEQYF.

A few counts support this clonotype. The chain uses TRBV4-3 and TRBJ2-3; possibly TRBD2 for D (6 bases). This CDR3 has 15 residues. The germline CDR1 and CDR2 sequences are LGHNA and YSLEER. Trimming cost V 7 bases and J 6 bases, with 20 bases left between them. CDR3 sequence reads: CASTRRGSPGDTQYF. In DNA, the CDR3 is TGCGCCAGCACCCGTCGGGGGTCTCCCGGGGATACGCAGTATTTT.

The chain uses TRBV5-1 and TRBJ1-1; weak D call: TRBD1 (6 bases). The CDR3 runs to 15 residues. Looked up from germline, CDR1 is SGHRS and CDR2 is YFSETQ. The V end was cut by 4 bases, the J end by 0 bases, with 13 bases between. The CDR3 region has the DNA TGCGCCAGCAGCGCCTGGGGACAAGTGAACACTGAAGCTTTCTTT. Translated, it gives CASSAWGQVNTEAFF.

This clonotype has a handful of counts. This rearrangement joins TRBV7-2 to TRBJ2-1; 13 nucleotides line up with TRBD2. The CDR3 has 16 residues. Germline lookup yields CDR1 SGHTA and CDR2 FQGNSA. The junction had 8 bases not matched to a gene; V was cut back by 5 bases and J by 7 bases. CDR3: CASSPRTSGSGNEQFF. In nucleotides, the CDR3 is TGTGCCAGCAGCCCCCGGACTAGCGGGAGTGGGAATGAGCAGTTCTTC.

This clonotype was counted between two and nine times. The CDR3 reads CASSLARGLSSYNEQFF. Here the CDR3 DNA reads TGTGCCAGCAGCTTGGCCCGGGGGTTGAGCTCCTACAATGAGCAGTTCTTC. The V and J genes are TRBV5-6 and TRBJ2-1; tentatively, D is TRBD2 (6 bases). Per the germline V gene, CDR1 is SGHDT and CDR2 is YYEEEE. V gave up 0 bases and J gave up 0 bases, with 13 bases separating them. The CDR3 length is 17 residues.

The genes are TRBV11-1 and TRBJ1-4; 7 bases agree with TRBD1. The germline gives CDR1 SGHAT, CDR2 FQDESV (reference sequence). V gave up 2 bases and J gave up 6 bases; unmatched junction bases: 6. This CDR3 is 15 amino acids long. The DNA of the CDR3 is TGTGCCAGCAGCTTATCACGGACAGGAGATGAAAAACTGTTTTTT. Translated: CASSLSRTGDEKLFF.